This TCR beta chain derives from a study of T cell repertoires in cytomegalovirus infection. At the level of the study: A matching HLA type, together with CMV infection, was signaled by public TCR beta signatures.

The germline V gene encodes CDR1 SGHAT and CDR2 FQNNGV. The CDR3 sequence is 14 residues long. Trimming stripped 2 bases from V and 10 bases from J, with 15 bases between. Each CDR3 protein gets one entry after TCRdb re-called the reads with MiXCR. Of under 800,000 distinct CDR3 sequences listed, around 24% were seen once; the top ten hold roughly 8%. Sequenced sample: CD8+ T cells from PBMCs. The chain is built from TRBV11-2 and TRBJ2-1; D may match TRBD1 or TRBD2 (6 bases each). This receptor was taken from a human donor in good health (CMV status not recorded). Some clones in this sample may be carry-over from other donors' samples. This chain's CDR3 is CASSLIPGAQEQFF. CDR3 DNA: TGTGCCAGCAGCTTAATCCCGGGGGCTCAGGAGCAGTTCTTC.